The 17 T cell receptor beta chains below were found in one sample sequenced in a study of PD-1 blockade in mismatch repair-deficient tumors. Produced via immunoSEQ multiplex PCR; TCRdb's table is partial and in-frame only. This sample has some 100,000 clones, with roughly four fifths found just once. Here the sequenced sample was peripheral blood, taken roughly 36 weeks after starting pembrolizumab. These receptors came from an adult with mismatch repair-deficient cancer.

The chain links TRBV29-1 to TRBJ2-2, with D unresolved. V shed 4 bases and J shed 5 bases, with 11 bases lying between them. Germline CDR1 is SQVTM and CDR2 is ANQGSEA. This CDR3 has 13 residues. Written as DNA, the CDR3 is TGCAGCGTTGTGGCTTTTAATACCGGGGAGCTGTTTTTT. Translating gives CSVVAFNTGELFF.

The chain carries TRBV9 and TRBJ2-6; 8 bases map to TRBD1. With V trimmed by 5 bases and J by 2 bases, 9 bases remained unmatched. The CDR3 contains 17 residues. Germline V gene data show CDR1 as SGDLS and CDR2 as YYNGEE. DNA for the CDR3: TGTGCCAGCAGAAGAGGACAGGGTAGGGCTGGGGCCAACGTCCTGACTTTC. Residues: CASRRGQGRAGANVLTF.

The rearrangement uses TRBV5-1 and TRBJ2-5; 9 positions agree with TRBD2. V dropped 4 bases and J dropped 0; count of bases not matched to a gene: 16. CDR3 length: 19 amino acids. Germline CDR1 is SGHRS and CDR2 is YFSETQ. This chain's CDR3 is CASSPGGPLAGQYQETQYF. The CDR3 nucleotides are TGCGCCAGCAGCCCTGGGGGACCACTAGCGGGCCAGTACCAAGAGACCCAGTACTTC.

The rearrangement joins TRBV7-3 to TRBJ2-2; D gene uncertain. This CDR3 is 13 amino acids long. Germline values: CDR1 SGHTA, CDR2 FQGTGA. Trimming stripped 3 bases from V and 6 bases from J, with 8 bases between. DNA for the CDR3: TGTGCCAGCAGCTTCCAAGACTCCGGGGAGCTGTTTTTT. Amino acids: CASSFQDSGELFF. Combining the CDR3 with reference TRBV7-3 and TRBJ2-2 gives the whole variable domain GAGVSQTPSNKVTEKGKYVELRCDPISGHTALYWYRQSLGQGPEFLIYFQGTGAADDSGLPNDRFFAVRPEGSVSTLKIQRTERGDSAVYLCASSFQDSGELFFGEGSRLTVL.

The chain employs TRBV4-3 and TRBJ2-2; 7 bases are a match to TRBD1. This CDR3 contains 16 residues. Germline CDR1 and CDR2: LGHNA and YSLEER. The junction had 5 bases not matched to a gene; V was cut back by 0 bases and J by 4 bases. This CDR3 reads CASSQDPGGSTGELFF. DNA for the CDR3: TGCGCCAGCAGCCAAGACCCAGGGGGATCCACCGGGGAGCTGTTTTTT.

Worth noting for this clone: This same CDR3 is encoded by further DNA sequences in the sample. The J gene is TRBJ2-7, the V gene TRBV4-2; maybe TRBD1 (5 bases). This CDR3 spans 12 amino acids. Per germline, CDR1 LGHNA and CDR2 YNFKEQ. Trimming shortened V by 7 bases and J by 3 bases, and 10 bases separated the two germline ends. Written as DNA, the CDR3 is TGTGCCAGCAAAGGGGCTGACTACGAGCAGTACTTC. Translation: CASKGADYEQYF.

V is TRBV28 and J is TRBJ2-1, with 8 bases lining up with TRBD1. J was trimmed by 9 bases and V by 8 bases; bases with no gene match: 15. Germline CDR1 MDHEN, CDR2 SYDVKM. The CDR3 consists of 15 residues. CDR3 protein: CASYSGQGGNSEQFF. The CDR3 DNA reads TGTGCCAGCTATTCCGGACAGGGAGGAAACTCTGAGCAGTTCTTC.

The CDR3 sequence is CASSGGTGRVLTF. CDR3 coding DNA: TGTGCCAGCAGCGGGGGGACAGGCCGCGTCCTGACTTTC. The chain uses TRBV9 and TRBJ2-6, with 8 bases lining up with TRBD1. Germline lookup yields CDR1 SGDLS and CDR2 YYNGEE. The CDR3 consists of 13 residues. V shed 3 bases and J 12 bases; nucleotides not matched to a gene: 5.

This clone was counted once. The genes are TRBV11-3 and TRBJ1-3; TRBD1 matches 7 bases. The V gene's germline CDR1 is SGHNT and CDR2 YENEEA. With 1 base clipped from V and 5 bases from J, the junction kept 5 bases outside the gene matches. The CDR3 loop spans 15 amino acids. CDR3 amino acids: CASSLAPGQRNTIYF. CDR3 coding DNA: TGTGCCAGCAGCTTAGCCCCGGGACAGAGAAACACCATATATTTT.

The J gene is TRBJ2-1, the V gene TRBV7-3, with 8 bases aligning to TRBD2. Per germline, CDR1 SGHTA and CDR2 FQGTGA. The CDR3 spans 13 residues. Trimming at V came to 5 bases and at J to 7 bases, leaving 4 bases not matched to a gene. DNA of the CDR3: TGTGCCAGCAGCGATAGCGGGAATAATGAGCAGTTCTTC. This codes for CASSDSGNNEQFF.

This chain uses TRBV5-8 with TRBJ1-2; 7 nucleotides match TRBD1. Germline loops: CDR1 SGHTS, CDR2 YDEGEE. This CDR3 is 15 amino acids long. V shed 0 bases, J shed 7 bases, and the junction held 9 bases outside the gene matches. The CDR3 coding sequence is TGTGCCAGCAGCTTGGAGGGACAGAATATCCGTGGCTACACCTTC. Translating it yields CASSLEGQNIRGYTF. The full variable domain, its missing parts supplied by reference TRBV5-8 and TRBJ1-2, is EAGVTQSPTHLIKTRGQQATLRCSPISGHTSVYWYQQALGLGLQFLLWYDEGEERNRGNFPPRFSGRQFPNYSSELNVNALELEDSALYLCASSLEGQNIRGYTFGSGTRLTVV.

The V gene is TRBV19, the J gene TRBJ2-7; 13 bases align to TRBD2. The CDR3 runs 16 residues. With V trimmed by 9 bases and J by 2 bases, 10 bases remained unmatched. Germline CDR1 LNHDA, CDR2 SQIVND (reference sequence). Here the CDR3 DNA reads TGTGCCAGCCAGAGGACTAGCGGGAGTTGGCCCTACGAGCAGTACTTC. It is translated as CASQRTSGSWPYEQYF.

This clone was recorded once. V is TRBV5-5 and J is TRBJ1-4; D is unresolved. V gave up 2 bases and J gave up 0 bases, with 11 bases separating them. Germline loops: CDR1 SGHKS, CDR2 YYEKEE (reference sequence). The CDR3 covers 16 residues. Here the CDR3 DNA reads TGTGCCAGCAGCTTTACATTTTCAACAACTAATGAAAAACTGTTTTTT. It codes for CASSFTFSTTNEKLFF.

This clone was seen once. This chain links TRBV16 with TRBJ1-1; D gene uncertain. This CDR3 region has 13 residues. Germline assignment: CDR1 KGHSY and CDR2 FQNENV. V lost 5 bases and J 5 bases, leaving 12 bases between the germline ends. The CDR3 sequence is CASSDQERTEAFF. In DNA, the CDR3 is TGTGCCAGCAGCGACCAGGAGAGGACTGAAGCTTTCTTT. Combining the CDR3 with reference TRBV16 and TRBJ1-1 gives the whole variable domain GEEVAQTPKHLVRGEGQKAKLYCAPIKGHSYVFWYQQVLKNEFKFLISFQNENVFDETGMPKERFSAKCLPNSPCSLEIQATKLEDSAVYFCASSDQERTEAFFGQGTRLTVV.

This chain joins TRBV7-9 and TRBJ1-2; 8 bases are shared with TRBD1. The CDR3 runs 13 residues. The trim removed 8 bases at V and 2 bases at J, leaving 4 bases unmatched. Germline V gene data show CDR1 as SEHNR and CDR2 as FQNEAQ (reference sequence). The CDR3 sequence is CASSRGLNYGYTF. The CDR3, as DNA: TGTGCCAGCTCCAGGGGGCTGAACTATGGCTACACCTTC.

The CDR3 spells CSVQASTVGAFF. The CDR3, as DNA: TGCAGCGTTCAAGCATCGACGGTCGGGGCTTTCTTT. The J gene is TRBJ1-1, the V gene TRBV29-1; D ambiguous. Germline CDR1 and CDR2: SQVTM and ANQGSEA. The CDR3 consists of 12 residues. Trimming shortened V by 5 bases and J by 11 bases, and 18 bases separated the two germline ends. The full variable domain, with the rest looked up from reference TRBV29-1 and TRBJ1-1, is SAVISQKPSRDICQRGTSLTIQCQVDSQVTMMFWYRQQPGQSLTLIATANQGSEATYESGFVIDKFPISRPNLTFSTLTVSNMSPEDSSIYLCSVQASTVGAFFGQGTRLTVV.

The chain employs TRBV5-1 and TRBJ2-3; D uncertain. The CDR3 is made up of 16 amino acids. Germline loops: CDR1 SGHRS, CDR2 YFSETQ. V lost 3 bases and J lost 2, with 16 bases in between. CDR3 sequence reads: CASSSLSVTSTDTQYF. CDR3 nucleotides: TGCGCCAGCAGCTCCTTATCTGTGACATCCACAGATACGCAGTATTTT. The full variable domain, rest sourced from reference TRBV5-1 and TRBJ2-3, is KAGVTQTPRYLIKTRGQQVTLSCSPISGHRSVSWYQQTPGQGLQFLFEYFSETQRNKGNFPGRFSGRQFSNSRSEMNVSTLELGDSALYLCASSSLSVTSTDTQYFGPGTRLTVL.